This TCR beta chain comes out of a study of cytomegalovirus exposure and HLA in healthy donors. For the study at large: Findings of an earlier analysis included about 120 million unique TCR beta sequences from 170 million or so T cells. Study observations and caveats: TCR beta sequences reportedly predicted the HLA-A and HLA-B alleles of most subjects accurately. A few of the chains that were CMV-associated were confirmed in vitro to be specific for CMV antigens.

Notes on this clone: The target antigen is unknown.

The PCR contained 60 Vbeta and 13 Jbeta primers. As processed by the authors: A later analysis tallied approximately 80 million unique TCR beta chains, approximately 10 million of them shared. Measured with immunoSEQ multiplex PCR; TCRdb has only the in-frame clones, and not every one. The V and J calls and the clone size are those of that table, but D and trimming were determined from the DNA. In the table there are around 200,000 clones, 70% to 85% of which are singletons. The CDR3 has 11 amino acids. Germline CDR1 and CDR2: GTSNPN and SVGIG (reference sequence). With 0 bases removed from V and 3 bases from J, the gap between germline ends came to 2 bases.

The sample taken for sequencing was PBMCs. The chain links TRBV30 to TRBJ2-5, with D hard to call. The sequence came from a woman aged 40-49 years in good health and CMV-seronegative. The CDR3 reads CAWSVKETQYF. The CDR3 nucleotides read TGTGCCTGGAGTGTCAAAGAGACCCAGTACTTC.